The clone carrying this T cell receptor (beta chain) was seen a handful of times. Its antigen remains unknown. Germline V lookup: CDR1 GTSNPN, CDR2 SVGIG (reference sequence). V was pared by 5 bases and J by 1 base, with 5 bases between. The CDR3 runs 12 residues. This sample was taken from a study of shared clonotypes between healthy human individuals. Study overall: Aged between 18 and 49, the donors were a couple of women and three men. For every donor, three CD4 naive, three CD4 memory, two CD8 naive and one CD8 memory plates were used. Study-wide results and limits: Non-shared clonotypes had lower generation probabilities than clonotypes shared by all four sorted-subset donors.

Adults of Caucasian background living in Nashville, Tennessee made up all donors. Assay: immunoSEQ multiplex PCR; the TCRdb copy retains only in-frame clones and omits some. The top ten clones hold roughly 0.13% of a sample with millions of clones, roughly 94% of them seen once. The rearrangement uses TRBV30 and TRBJ2-2; no definite D call. This sequence originates from a man younger than 35 in good health. The sequenced sample was naive CD4+ T cells sorted from blood. Subset indicated: CD45RA+ positively selected. In nucleotides, the CDR3 is TGTGCCTGGCGGCAGAACACCGGGGAGCTGTTTTTT. Its protein is CAWRQNTGELFF. Full variable domain (rest looked up from reference TRBV30 and TRBJ2-2): SQTIHQWPATLVQPVGSPLSLECTVEGTSNPNLYWYRQAAGRGLQLLFYSVGIGQISSEVPQNLSASRPQDRQFILSSKKLLLSDSGFYLCAWRQNTGELFFGEGSRLTVL.